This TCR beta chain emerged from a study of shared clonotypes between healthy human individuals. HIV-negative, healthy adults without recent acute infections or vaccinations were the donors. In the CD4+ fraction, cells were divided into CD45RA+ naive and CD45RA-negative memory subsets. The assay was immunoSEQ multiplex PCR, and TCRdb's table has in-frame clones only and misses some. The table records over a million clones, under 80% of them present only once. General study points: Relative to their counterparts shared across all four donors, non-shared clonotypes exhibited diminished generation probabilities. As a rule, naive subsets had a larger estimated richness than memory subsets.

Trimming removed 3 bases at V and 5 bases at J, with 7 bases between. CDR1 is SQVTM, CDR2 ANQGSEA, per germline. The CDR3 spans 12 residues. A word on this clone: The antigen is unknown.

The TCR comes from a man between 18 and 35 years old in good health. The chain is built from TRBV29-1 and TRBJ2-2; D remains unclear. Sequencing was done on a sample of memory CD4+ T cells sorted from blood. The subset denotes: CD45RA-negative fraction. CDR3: CSVDRQTGELFF. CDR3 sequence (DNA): TGCAGCGTTGATCGGCAGACCGGGGAGCTGTTTTTT.